This T cell receptor beta chain was sequenced for a study of blood T cell repertoires in COVID-19. Assay: immunoSEQ multiplex PCR; the TCRdb copy retains only in-frame clones and omits some. This sample yields over 200,000 clones, of which roughly 90% are seen a single time; 1.9% belongs to the top ten. The CDR3 consists of 17 residues. The germline CDR1 and CDR2 sequences are SEHNR and FQNEAQ (reference sequence). V was trimmed by 3 bases and J by 5 bases, leaving 19 bases between them. This TCR was sampled from a man aged 40-50 years with active or convalescent COVID-19. The sequenced sample consisted of peripheral blood. This chain links TRBV7-9 with TRBJ1-4; maybe TRBD1 (5 bases). The CDR3 loop is CASSFGAVGGPNEKLFF. CDR3 nucleotide sequence: TGTGCCAGCAGCTTTGGGGCAGTGGGGGGACCCAATGAAAAACTGTTTTTT.